The source of this T cell receptor (beta chain) is a study of shared clonotypes between healthy human individuals. The run depth of the assay was deep. Repertoires were generated with immunoSEQ multiplex PCR, while TCRdb's copy carries only in-frame clones and drops some. Among roughly 1.5 million clones listed, 95% to 99% were seen once. CDR1 and CDR2 (germline): SGHNT, YENEEA. The CDR3 spans 14 residues. The V gene lost 4 bases and the J gene lost 5 bases, with 12 bases spanning the gap. Material: naive CD4+ T cells sorted from blood. The subset denotes: CD45RA+ positively selected. This chain connects TRBV11-3 to TRBJ2-1; the D call may be TRBD1 or TRBD2 (5 bases each). The sequence was collected from a man aged 30-40 years in good health. The CDR3 DNA follows: TGTGCCAGCAGCTGGGGGACCGTCCACAATGAGCAGTTCTTC. Protein: CASSWGTVHNEQFF.